The present TCR beta chain was sequenced within a study of cytomegalovirus exposure and HLA in healthy donors. Study-wide points: Later analysis associated a missense DCLRE1C variant with TCR beta V- and J-gene trimming. TCR beta sequences reportedly predicted most subjects' HLA-A and HLA-B alleles accurately. Presence/absence analyses assumed roughly uniform sequencing depth across donors, which may not hold. According to a later analysis, most TCR beta chains associated with CMV appeared HLA-restricted.

Primers for the PCR totalled 60 Vbeta and 13 Jbeta. TCRdb's table, derived via immunoSEQ multiplex PCR, lists solely in-frame clones and lacks some. The sample has under 200,000 clones, less than 90% seen once. Points on this clone: Its antigen remains unknown.

V lost 3 bases and J 3 bases, leaving 12 bases between the germline ends. This CDR3 is 14 amino acids long. Germline V gene sequence: CDR1 SGHNT, CDR2 YYREEE (reference sequence). The sequence was collected from a man aged 25-45 years in good health and CMV-seronegative. The chain carries TRBV5-4 and TRBJ1-2; TRBD1 is a possible D gene (6 bases). The sample was PBMCs. CDR3 sequence (DNA): TGTGCCAGCAGCTCCGGGGCAGGGGACTATGGCTACACCTTC. This sequence encodes CASSSGAGDYGYTF.